A selection of T cell receptor beta chains follows, all from one sample in a study of cytomegalovirus exposure and HLA in healthy donors. Measured with immunoSEQ multiplex PCR; TCRdb has only the in-frame clones, and not every one. The data contain 110,000 to 150,000 clones, 76% of them singletons. The specimen was PBMCs. The receptors originated from a woman aged 40 to 50 in good health and CMV-seronegative. The CDR3 runs from the conserved cysteine through the conserved F or W. The D gene is left open where the match is weak. The size field is filled for only some rows; it gives once, few, many or a size class.

TRBJ2-3,-,TRBD1,TRBV5-5,CASSSGQGAGDTQYF,TGTGCCAGCAGCTCGGGACAGGGGGCAGGGGATACGCAGTATTTT
TRBJ2-1,-,-,TRBV7-9,CASSLDIYNEQFF,TGTGCCAGCAGCTTAGACATTTACAATGAGCAGTTCTTC
TRBJ1-5,-,TRBD1,TRBV4-1,CASSQGQGAGQPQHF,TGCGCCAGCAGCCAAGGCCAGGGGGCTGGTCAGCCCCAGCATTTT
TRBJ1-1,few,-,TRBV7-9,CASSLGALQGTEAFF,TGTGCCAGCAGCCTGGGGGCCCTACAGGGAACTGAAGCTTTCTTT
TRBJ1-2,-,-,TRBV19,CASSIEAGRANYGYTF,TGTGCCAGTAGTATAGAGGCAGGGAGGGCTAACTATGGCTACACCTTC
TRBJ2-7,-,-,TRBV29-1,CSVRSGLGEQYF,TGCAGCGTCCGGAGCGGACTTGGCGAGCAGTACTTC
TRBJ1-2,-,TRBD1,TRBV9,CASSVNLDRLLGGYTF,TGTGCCAGCAGCGTGAACCTGGACAGGCTACTTGGTGGCTACACCTTC
TRBJ2-3,-,-,TRBV13,CASSGRSSADTQYF,TGTGCCAGCAGCGGGAGGTCAAGCGCAGATACGCAGTATTTT
TRBJ2-7,-,TRBD1,TRBV18,CASSRDRASYEQYF,TGTGCCAGCTCACGGGACAGGGCCTCCTACGAGCAGTACTTC
TRBJ2-7,-,-,TRBV7-9,CASSLAWGARSSYEQYF,TGTGCCAGCAGCTTGGCCTGGGGAGCACGGAGCTCCTACGAGCAGTACTTC
TRBJ2-2,-,TRBD1,TRBV6-5,CASRGQGSTGELFF,TGTGCCAGCAGAGGACAGGGGAGCACCGGGGAGCTGTTTTTT
TRBJ1-1,-,-,TRBV5-1,CASSLDLPGEAFF,TGCGCCAGCAGCTTGGACCTCCCGGGTGAAGCTTTCTTT
TRBJ1-1,-,-,TRBV27,CASSIQGGTEAFF,TGTGCCAGCAGTATTCAGGGAGGGACTGAAGCTTTCTTT
TRBJ1-5,-,TRBD1,TRBV27,CASSNRGNQPQHF,TGTGCCAGCAGCAACAGGGGAAATCAGCCCCAGCATTTT
TRBJ1-5,-,-,TRBV30,CAWSHQGDQPQHF,TGTGCCTGGAGTCATCAGGGTGATCAGCCCCAGCATTTT
TRBJ2-6,-,TRBD1,TRBV7-9,CASSLGRDRGLSGANVLTF,TGTGCCAGCAGCTTAGGTAGGGACAGGGGGCTTTCTGGGGCCAACGTCCTGACTTTC
TRBJ2-6,-,TRBD1,TRBV19,CATKTRQGDKTGANVLTF,TGTGCCACCAAAACCCGACAGGGAGATAAGACTGGGGCCAACGTCCTGACTTTC
TRBJ2-7,-,TRBD1,TRBV5-1,CASSRDRASSYEQYF,TGCGCCAGCAGTCGGGACAGGGCAAGCTCCTACGAGCAGTACTTC
TRBJ1-1,-,-,TRBV7-8,CASSLIGGSETEAFF,TGTGCCAGCAGCCTTATAGGGGGTTCGGAGACTGAAGCTTTCTTT
TRBJ1-2,-,-,TRBV10-3,CAISVWHERGYGYTF,TGTGCCATCAGTGTATGGCATGAGCGGGGCTATGGCTACACCTTC
TRBJ2-1,once,-,TRBV27,CASSLSSTVYPTNEQFF,TGTGCCAGCAGTTTATCCTCCACAGTTTACCCTACAAATGAGCAGTTCTTC
TRBJ1-3,-,-,TRBV11-2,CASSLDSVQRISGNTIYF,TGTGCCAGCAGCTTAGATTCTGTGCAGAGGATCTCTGGAAACACCATATATTTT
TRBJ1-2,-,TRBD1,TRBV6-1,CASRGTGVGYGYTF,TGTGCCAGCAGGGGTACAGGGGTTGGCTATGGCTACACCTTC
TRBJ1-2,-,-,TRBV7-8,CASSTRNYGYTF,TGTGCCAGCAGCACGCGGAACTATGGCTACACCTTC
TRBJ1-2,-,-,TRBV6-1,CASTSGGADYGYTF,TGTGCCAGCACATCGGGGGGCGCGGACTATGGCTACACCTTC